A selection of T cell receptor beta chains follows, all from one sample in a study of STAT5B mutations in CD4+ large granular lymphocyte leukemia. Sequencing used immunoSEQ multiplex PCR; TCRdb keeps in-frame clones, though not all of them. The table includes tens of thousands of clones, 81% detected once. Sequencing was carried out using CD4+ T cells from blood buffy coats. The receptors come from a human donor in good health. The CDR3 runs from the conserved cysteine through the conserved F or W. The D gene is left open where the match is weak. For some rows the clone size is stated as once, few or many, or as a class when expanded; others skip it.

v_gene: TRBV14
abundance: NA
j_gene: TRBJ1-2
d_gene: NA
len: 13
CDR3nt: TGTGCCAGCAGCCAAGCGTTTAACTATGGCTACACCTTC
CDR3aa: CASSQAFNYGYTF

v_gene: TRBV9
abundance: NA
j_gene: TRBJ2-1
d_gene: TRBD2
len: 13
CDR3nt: TGTGCCAGCAGCGTAGGACAACTAGCGGAGCAGTTCTTC
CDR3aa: CASSVGQLAEQFF

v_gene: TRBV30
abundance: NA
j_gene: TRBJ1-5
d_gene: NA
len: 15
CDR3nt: TGTGCCTGGAGTGTGGGGATTATTGGCAATCAGCCCCAGCATTTT
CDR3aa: CAWSVGIIGNQPQHF

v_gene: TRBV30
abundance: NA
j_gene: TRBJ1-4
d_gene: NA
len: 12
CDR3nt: TGTGCCTGGAGTGGGTACAATGAAAAACTGTTTTTT
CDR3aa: CAWSGYNEKLFF

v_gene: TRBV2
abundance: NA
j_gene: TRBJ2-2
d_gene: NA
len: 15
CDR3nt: TGTGCCAGTTCGGGTCGGCAGCCGAACACCGGGGAGCTGTTTTTT
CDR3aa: CASSGRQPNTGELFF

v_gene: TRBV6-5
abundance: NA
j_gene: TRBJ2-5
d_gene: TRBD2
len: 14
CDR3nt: TGTGCCAGCAGTTACTTAGCGGGGGGGCAGGACCAGTACTTC
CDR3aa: CASSYLAGGQDQYF

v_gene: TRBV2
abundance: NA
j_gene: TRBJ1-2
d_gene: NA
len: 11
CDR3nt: TGTGCCAGCAGTAACAGTGCGGCCTACACCTTC
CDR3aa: CASSNSAAYTF

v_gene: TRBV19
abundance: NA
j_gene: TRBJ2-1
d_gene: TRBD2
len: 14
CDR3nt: TGTGCCAGTAGTACAAGTCCCGCGGGAGGAACGGAGTTCTTC
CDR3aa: CASSTSPAGGTEFF

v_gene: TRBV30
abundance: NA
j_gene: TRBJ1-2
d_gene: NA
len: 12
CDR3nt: TGTGCCTGGAGTACGGGGTGGGATGGCTACACCTTC
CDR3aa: CAWSTGWDGYTF

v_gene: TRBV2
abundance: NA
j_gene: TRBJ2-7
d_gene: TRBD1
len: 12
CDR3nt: TGTGCCAGCAGAGGGGGCAGCTACGAGCAGTACTTC
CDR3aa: CASRGGSYEQYF

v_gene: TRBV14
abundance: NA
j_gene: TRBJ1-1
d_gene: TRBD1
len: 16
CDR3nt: TGTGCCAGCAGCCCCTACATCGGACAGGGTGTCTATGGAGCTTTCTTT
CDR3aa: CASSPYIGQGVYGAFF

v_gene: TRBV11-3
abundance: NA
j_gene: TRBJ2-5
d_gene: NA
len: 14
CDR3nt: TGTGCCAGCCACTCCGGGGGAGGCCAAGAGACCCAGTACTTC
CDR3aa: CASHSGGGQETQYF

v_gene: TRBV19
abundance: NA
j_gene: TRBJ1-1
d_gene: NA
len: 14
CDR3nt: TGTGCCAGTAGCCGCACAGGTGTGAACACTGAAGCTTTCTTT
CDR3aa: CASSRTGVNTEAFF

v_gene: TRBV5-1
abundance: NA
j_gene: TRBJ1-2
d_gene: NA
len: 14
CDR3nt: TGCGCCAGCAGCACGGGACAACTTAACTATGGCTACACCTTC
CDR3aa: CASSTGQLNYGYTF

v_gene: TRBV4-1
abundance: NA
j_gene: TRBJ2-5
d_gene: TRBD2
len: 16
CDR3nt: TGCGCCAGCAGCCGACTAGCGGGGGGCCAAAAGGAGACCCAGTACTTC
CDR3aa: CASSRLAGGQKETQYF

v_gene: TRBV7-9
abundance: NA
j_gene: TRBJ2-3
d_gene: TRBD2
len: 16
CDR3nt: TGTGCCAGCAGCCCTAGCGGGGGGACTTCCACAGATACGCAGTATTTT
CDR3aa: CASSPSGGTSTDTQYF

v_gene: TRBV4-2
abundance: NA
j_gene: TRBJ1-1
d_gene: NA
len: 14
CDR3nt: TGTGCCAGCAGCCAAGATACCCTGAACACTGAAGCTTTCTTT
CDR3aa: CASSQDTLNTEAFF

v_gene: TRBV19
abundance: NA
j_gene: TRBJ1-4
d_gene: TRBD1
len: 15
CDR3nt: TGTGCCAGTAGCCCCAACCGGGACAGTAATGAAAAACTGTTTTTT
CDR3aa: CASSPNRDSNEKLFF

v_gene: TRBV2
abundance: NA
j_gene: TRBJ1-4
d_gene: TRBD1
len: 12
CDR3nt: TGTGCCAGCATGAGGGGACAGGAAAAACTGTTTTTT
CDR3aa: CASMRGQEKLFF

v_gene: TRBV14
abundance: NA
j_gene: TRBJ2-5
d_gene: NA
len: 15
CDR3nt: TGTGCCAGCAGCCAAGTTCAATCCGCCGGGGAGACCCAGTACTTC
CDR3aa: CASSQVQSAGETQYF

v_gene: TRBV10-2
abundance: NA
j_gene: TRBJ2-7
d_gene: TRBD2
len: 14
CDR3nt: TGCGCCAGCAGTGGTCTTAGCGGGAACTACGAGCAGTACTTC
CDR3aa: CASSGLSGNYEQYF

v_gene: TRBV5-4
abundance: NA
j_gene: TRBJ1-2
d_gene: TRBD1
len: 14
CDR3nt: TGTGCCAGCAGCACACAGGGGGCTTCGGGTGGCTACACCTTC
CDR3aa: CASSTQGASGGYTF

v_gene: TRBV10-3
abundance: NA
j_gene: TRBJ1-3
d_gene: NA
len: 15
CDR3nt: TGTGCCATCAGCCAGGGGTTTAGTCCTGGAAACACCATATATTTT
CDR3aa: CAISQGFSPGNTIYF

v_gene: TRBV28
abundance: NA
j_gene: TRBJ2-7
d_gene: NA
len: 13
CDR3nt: TGTGCCAGCAGTCCAGGGGAGGGGTACGAGCAGTACTTC
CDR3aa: CASSPGEGYEQYF

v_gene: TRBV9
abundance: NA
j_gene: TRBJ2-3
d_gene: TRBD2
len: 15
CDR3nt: TGTGCCAGCAGCATCCTAGCGGGAAGCACAGATACGCAGTATTTT
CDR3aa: CASSILAGSTDTQYF

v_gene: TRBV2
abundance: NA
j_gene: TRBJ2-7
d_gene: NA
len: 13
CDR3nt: TGTGCCAGCAGTCAGGCTGGGGTGGGCGAGCAGTACTTC
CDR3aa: CASSQAGVGEQYF

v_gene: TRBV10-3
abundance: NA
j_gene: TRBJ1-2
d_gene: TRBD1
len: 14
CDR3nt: TGTGCCATCAGTGATGAGGACAGGGTGGGGGGCTACACCTTC
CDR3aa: CAISDEDRVGGYTF

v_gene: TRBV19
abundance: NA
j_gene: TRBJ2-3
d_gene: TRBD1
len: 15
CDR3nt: TGTGCCAGTAAAGACAGGGGGTCTAGCACAGATACGCAGTATTTT
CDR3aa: CASKDRGSSTDTQYF

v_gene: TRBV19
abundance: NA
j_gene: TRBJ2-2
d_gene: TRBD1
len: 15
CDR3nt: TGTGCCAGTAGGCCCGGGACAGGGAACACCGGGGAGCTGTTTTTT
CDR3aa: CASRPGTGNTGELFF

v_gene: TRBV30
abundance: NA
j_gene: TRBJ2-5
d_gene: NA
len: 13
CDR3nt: TGTGCCTGGAGGGGGCCCGCGCCTCTCACCCAGTACTTC
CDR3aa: CAWRGPAPLTQYF

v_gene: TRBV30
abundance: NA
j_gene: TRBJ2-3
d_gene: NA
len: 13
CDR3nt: TGTGCCTGGAGTGGAGTACAGGTTGATACGCAGTATTTT
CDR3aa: CAWSGVQVDTQYF

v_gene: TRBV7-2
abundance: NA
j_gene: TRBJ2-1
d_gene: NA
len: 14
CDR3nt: TGTGCCAGCAGCTTAGCGGCGATGGACTATGAGCAGTTCTTC
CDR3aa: CASSLAAMDYEQFF

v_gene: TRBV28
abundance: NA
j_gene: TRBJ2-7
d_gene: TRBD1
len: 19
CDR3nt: TGTGCCAGCAGTTTACCGACAGGGGCTTCTTTTAGGAGCTCCTACGAGCAGTACTTC
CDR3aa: CASSLPTGASFRSSYEQYF

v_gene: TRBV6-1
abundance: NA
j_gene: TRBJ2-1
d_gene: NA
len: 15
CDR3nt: TGTGCCAGCAGTGAATTACCTGGGGCCGGCGCGTCGAAGTTCTTC
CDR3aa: CASSELPGAGASKFF

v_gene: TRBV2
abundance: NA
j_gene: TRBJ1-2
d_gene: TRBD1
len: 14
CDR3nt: TGTGCCGGCCACCGACAGGGCGGAGGCTATGGCTACACCTTC
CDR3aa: CAGHRQGGGYGYTF

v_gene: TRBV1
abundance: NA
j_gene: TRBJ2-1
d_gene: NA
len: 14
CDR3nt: TGCACCAGCAGCCCCCGGGACCGCTACAATGAGCAGTTCTTC
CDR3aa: CTSSPRDRYNEQFF

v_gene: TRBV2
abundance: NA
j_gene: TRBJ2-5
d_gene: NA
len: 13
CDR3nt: TGTGCCAGCAGTGAACAGGAAGGGGGGACCCAGTACTTC
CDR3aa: CASSEQEGGTQYF

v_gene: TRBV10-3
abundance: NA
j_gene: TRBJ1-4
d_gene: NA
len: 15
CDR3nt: TGTGCCATCAGTGAGTCCTTTCCGGGTAATGAAAAACTGTTTTTT
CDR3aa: CAISESFPGNEKLFF

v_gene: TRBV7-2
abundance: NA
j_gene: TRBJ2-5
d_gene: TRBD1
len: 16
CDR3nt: TGTGCCAGCAGCTTAGCGCGGCAGGGGGCGAGAGAGACCCAGTACTTC
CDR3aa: CASSLARQGARETQYF

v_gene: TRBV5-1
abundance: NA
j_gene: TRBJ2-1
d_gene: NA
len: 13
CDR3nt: TGCGCCAGCAGCCCTTATACAGGGAATGAGCAGTTCTTC
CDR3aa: CASSPYTGNEQFF

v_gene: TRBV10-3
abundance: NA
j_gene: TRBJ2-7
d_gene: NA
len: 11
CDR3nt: TGTGCCACCTCCGGTTCTTACGAGCAGTACTTC
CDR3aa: CATSGSYEQYF

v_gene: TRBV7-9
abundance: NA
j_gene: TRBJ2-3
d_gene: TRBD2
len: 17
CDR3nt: TGTGCCAGCAGCCCCCTTACTAGCGGCCCAGTCACAGATACGCAGTATTTT
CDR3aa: CASSPLTSGPVTDTQYF

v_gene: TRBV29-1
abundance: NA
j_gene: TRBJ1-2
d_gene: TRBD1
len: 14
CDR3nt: TGCAGCGTTGAACAGGACAGGGCTAACTATGGCTACACCTTC
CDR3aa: CSVEQDRANYGYTF

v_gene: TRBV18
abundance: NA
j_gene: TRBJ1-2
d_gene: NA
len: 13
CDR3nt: TGTGCCAGCTCACCCCCCTTATGGGATGGCTACACCTTC
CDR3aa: CASSPPLWDGYTF

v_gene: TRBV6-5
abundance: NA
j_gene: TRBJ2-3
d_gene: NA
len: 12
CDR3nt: TGTGCCAGCAGTCCCCGGGCAGATACGCAGTATTTT
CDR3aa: CASSPRADTQYF

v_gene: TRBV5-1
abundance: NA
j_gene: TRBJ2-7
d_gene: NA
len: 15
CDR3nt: TGCGCCAGCAGCGCCTCGGGACGGGGGAAGTACGAGCAGTACTTC
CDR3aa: CASSASGRGKYEQYF

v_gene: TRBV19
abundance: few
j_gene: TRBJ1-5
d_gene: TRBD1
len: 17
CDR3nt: TGTGCCAGCGCCGAGGGACAGCCGAGCCTTAGCAATCAGCCCCAGCATTTT
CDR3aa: CASAEGQPSLSNQPQHF

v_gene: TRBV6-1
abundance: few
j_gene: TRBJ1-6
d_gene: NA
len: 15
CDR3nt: TGTGCCAGCAGTGAAGCCTGGACGGTGAATTCACCCCTCCACTTT
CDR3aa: CASSEAWTVNSPLHF

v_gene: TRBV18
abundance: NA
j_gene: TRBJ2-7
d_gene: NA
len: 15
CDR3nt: TGTGCCAGCTCACCTAAATCTACCGGGGTCGGCGAGCAGTACTTC
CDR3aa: CASSPKSTGVGEQYF

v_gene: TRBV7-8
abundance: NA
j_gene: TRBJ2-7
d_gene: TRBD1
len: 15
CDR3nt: TGTGCCAGCAGCTTAGAAGACAGGGGGCCCTACGAGCAGTACTTC
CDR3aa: CASSLEDRGPYEQYF

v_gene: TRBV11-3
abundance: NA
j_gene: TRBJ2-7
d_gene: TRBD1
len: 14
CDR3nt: TGTGCCAGCAGCTCTTCATACAGGGGTGGCGAGCAGTACTTC
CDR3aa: CASSSSYRGGEQYF

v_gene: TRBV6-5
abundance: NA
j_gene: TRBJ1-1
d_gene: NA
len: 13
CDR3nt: TGTGCCAGCAGTTACTGGGGGGGCACTGAAGCTTTCTTT
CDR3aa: CASSYWGGTEAFF

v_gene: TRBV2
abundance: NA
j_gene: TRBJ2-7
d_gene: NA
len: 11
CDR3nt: TGTGCCAGCGGGCTCTATGGGGAGCAGTACTTC
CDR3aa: CASGLYGEQYF